The present T cell receptor beta chain was sequenced within a study of control samples from healthy donors and cancer patients. Assay: immunoSEQ multiplex PCR; the TCRdb copy retains only in-frame clones and omits some. The data hold 40,000 to 60,000 clones, with 65% to 90% observed a single time. Trimming pared 3 bases from V and 2 bases from J, leaving 8 bases between. This CDR3 is built from 14 residues. Germline V gene lookup returns CDR1 SGHAT and CDR2 FQNNGV. The sequenced sample consisted of PBMCs. The V call is TRBV11-2, the J call TRBJ1-3; D unclear. The receptor was isolated from a woman aged 45 to 65 with lung cancer. This CDR3 is CASSLGSTGNTIYF. The CDR3 coding sequence is TGTGCCAGCAGCTTGGGTAGCACTGGAAACACCATATATTTT. Looking up the rest from reference TRBV11-2 and TRBJ1-3 gives the full variable domain: EAGVAQSPRYKIIEKRQSVAFWCNPISGHATLYWYQQILGQGPKLLIQFQNNGVVDDSQLPKDRFSAERLKGVDSTLKIQPAKLEDSAVYLCASSLGSTGNTIYFGEGSWLTVV.